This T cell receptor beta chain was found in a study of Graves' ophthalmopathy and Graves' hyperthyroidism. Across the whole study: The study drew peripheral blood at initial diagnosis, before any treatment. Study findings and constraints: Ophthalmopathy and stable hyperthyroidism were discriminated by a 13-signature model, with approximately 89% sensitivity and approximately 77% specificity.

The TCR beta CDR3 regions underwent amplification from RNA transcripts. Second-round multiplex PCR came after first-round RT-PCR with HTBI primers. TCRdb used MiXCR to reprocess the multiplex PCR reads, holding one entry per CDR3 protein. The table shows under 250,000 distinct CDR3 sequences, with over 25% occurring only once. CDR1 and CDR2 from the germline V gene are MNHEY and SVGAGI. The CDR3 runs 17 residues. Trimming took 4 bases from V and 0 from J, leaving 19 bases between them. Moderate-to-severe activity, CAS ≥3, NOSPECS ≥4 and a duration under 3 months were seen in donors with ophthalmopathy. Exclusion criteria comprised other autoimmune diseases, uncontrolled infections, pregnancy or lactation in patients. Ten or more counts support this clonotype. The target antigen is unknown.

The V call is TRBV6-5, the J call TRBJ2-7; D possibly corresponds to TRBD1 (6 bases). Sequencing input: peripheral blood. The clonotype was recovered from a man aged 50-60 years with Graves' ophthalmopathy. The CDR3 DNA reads TGTGCCAGCAGTTTGAGGACAGCGAGAACCAACTCCTACGAGCAGTACTTC. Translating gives CASSLRTARTNSYEQYF.